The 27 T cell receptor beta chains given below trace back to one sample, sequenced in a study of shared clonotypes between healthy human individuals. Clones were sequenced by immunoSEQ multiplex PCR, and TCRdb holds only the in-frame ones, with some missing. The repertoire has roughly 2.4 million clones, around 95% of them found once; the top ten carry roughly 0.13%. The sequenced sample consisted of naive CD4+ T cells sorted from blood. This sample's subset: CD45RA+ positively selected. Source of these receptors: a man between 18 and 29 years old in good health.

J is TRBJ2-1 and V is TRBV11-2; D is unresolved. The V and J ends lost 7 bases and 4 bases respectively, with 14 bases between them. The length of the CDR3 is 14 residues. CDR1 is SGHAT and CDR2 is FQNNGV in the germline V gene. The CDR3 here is CASTLAGTYNEQFF. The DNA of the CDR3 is TGTGCCAGCACACTGGCAGGTACATACAATGAGCAGTTCTTC.

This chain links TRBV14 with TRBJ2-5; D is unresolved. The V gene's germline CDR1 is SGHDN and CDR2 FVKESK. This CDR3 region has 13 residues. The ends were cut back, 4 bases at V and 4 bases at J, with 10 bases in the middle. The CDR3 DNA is TGTGCCAGCAGCCCCCGTTTCACAGAGACCCAGTACTTC. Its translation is CASSPRFTETQYF. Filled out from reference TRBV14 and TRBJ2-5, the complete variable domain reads EAGVTQFPSHSVIEKGQTVTLRCDPISGHDNLYWYRRVMGKEIKFLLHFVKESKQDESGMPNNRFLAERTGGTYSTLKVQPAELEDSGVYFCASSPRFTETQYFGPGTRLLVL.

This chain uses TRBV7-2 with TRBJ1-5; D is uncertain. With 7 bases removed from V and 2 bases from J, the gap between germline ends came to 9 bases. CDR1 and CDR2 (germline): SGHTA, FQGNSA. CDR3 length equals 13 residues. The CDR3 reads CASTRSGNQPQHF. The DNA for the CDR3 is TGTGCCAGCACACGTTCTGGCAATCAGCCCCAGCATTTT.

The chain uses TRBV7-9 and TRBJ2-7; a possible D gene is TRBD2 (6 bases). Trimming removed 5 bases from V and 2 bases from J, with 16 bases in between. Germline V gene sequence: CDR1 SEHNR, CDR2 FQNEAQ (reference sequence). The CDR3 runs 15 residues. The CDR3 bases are TGTGCCAGCAGCCCCATCTTGGAGGGAACCTACGAGCAGTACTTC. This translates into CASSPILEGTYEQYF.

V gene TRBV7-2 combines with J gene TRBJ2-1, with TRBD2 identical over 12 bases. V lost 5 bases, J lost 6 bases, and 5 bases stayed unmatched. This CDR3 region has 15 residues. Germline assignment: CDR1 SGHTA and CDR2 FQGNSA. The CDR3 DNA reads TGTGCCAGCAGCCCTCTAGCGGGAGGGGGCAATGAGCAGTTCTTC. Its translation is CASSPLAGGGNEQFF.

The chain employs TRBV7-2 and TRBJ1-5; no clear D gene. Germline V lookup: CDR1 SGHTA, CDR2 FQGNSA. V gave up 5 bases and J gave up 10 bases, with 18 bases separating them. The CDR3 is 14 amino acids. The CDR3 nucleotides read TGTGCCAGCAGCCCAACGTTGGAAATAAGTCCCCAGCATTTT. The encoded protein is CASSPTLEISPQHF.

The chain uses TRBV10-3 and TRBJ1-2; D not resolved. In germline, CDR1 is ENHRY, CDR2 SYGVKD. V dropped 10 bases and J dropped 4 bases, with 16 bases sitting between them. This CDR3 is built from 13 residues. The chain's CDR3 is CATQPTFGYGYTF. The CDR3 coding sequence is TGTGCCACCCAGCCCACTTTTGGCTATGGCTACACCTTC.

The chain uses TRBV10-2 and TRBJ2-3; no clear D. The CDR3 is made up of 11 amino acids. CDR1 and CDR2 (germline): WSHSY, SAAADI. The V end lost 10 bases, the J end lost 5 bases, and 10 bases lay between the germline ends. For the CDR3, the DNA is TGCGCCATCTTAGGCGGAGATACGCAGTATTTT. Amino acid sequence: CAILGGDTQYF.

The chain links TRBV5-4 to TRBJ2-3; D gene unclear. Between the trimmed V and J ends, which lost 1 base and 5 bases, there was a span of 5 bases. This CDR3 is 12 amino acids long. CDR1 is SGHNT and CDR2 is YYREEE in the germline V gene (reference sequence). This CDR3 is CASSLWGDTQYF. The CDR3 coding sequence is TGTGCCAGCAGCTTGTGGGGAGATACGCAGTATTTT.

CDR3 bases: TGTGCCAGCAGCTTCCGTCAGCCGGCGGGAGCAGATACGCAGTATTTT. It codes for CASSFRQPAGADTQYF. The chain combines TRBV7-6 with TRBJ2-3, with 7 bases aligning to TRBD2. Germline V lookup: CDR1 SGHVS, CDR2 FNYEAQ. V lost 3 bases to trimming and J lost 4 bases; unmatched junction nucleotides: 10. This CDR3 has 16 residues.

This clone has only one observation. Here the CDR3 DNA reads TGCGCCAGCAGCCAAGATATTCTTCCCAATGAGCAGTTCTTC. This encodes CASSQDILPNEQFF. The chain couples TRBV4-3 to TRBJ2-1, with D unclear. The V end lost 0 bases, the J end lost 6 bases, and 9 bases lay between the germline ends. Germline V gene lookup returns CDR1 LGHNA and CDR2 YSLEER. The CDR3 covers 14 residues.

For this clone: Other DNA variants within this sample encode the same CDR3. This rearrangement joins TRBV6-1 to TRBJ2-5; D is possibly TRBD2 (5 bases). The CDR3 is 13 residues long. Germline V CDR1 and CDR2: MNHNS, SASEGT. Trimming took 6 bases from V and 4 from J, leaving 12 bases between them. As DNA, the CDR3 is TGTGCCAGCAGACTCGCCGGACTAGAGACCCAGTACTTC. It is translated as CASRLAGLETQYF.

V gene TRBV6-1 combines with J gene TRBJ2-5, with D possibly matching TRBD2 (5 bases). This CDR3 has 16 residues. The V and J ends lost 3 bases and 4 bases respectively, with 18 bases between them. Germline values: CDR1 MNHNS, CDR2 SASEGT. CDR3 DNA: TGTGCCAGCAGTGATGTTTTGGACCGCCGGGGAGAGACCCAGTACTTC. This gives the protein CASSDVLDRRGETQYF.

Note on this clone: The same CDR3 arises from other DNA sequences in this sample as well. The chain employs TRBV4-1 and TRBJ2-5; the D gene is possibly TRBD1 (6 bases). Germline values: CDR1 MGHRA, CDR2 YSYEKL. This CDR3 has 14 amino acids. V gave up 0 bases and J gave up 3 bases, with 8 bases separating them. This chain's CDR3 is CASSQDQGKETQYF. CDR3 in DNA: TGCGCCAGCAGCCAAGATCAGGGGAAAGAGACCCAGTACTTC.

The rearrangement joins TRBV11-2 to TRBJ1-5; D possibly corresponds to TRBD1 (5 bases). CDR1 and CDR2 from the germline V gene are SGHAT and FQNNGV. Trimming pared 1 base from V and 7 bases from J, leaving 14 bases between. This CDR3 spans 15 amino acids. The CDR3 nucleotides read TGTGCCAGCAGCTTAGGGGGGGGTAATACCCAGCCCCAGCATTTT. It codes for CASSLGGGNTQPQHF.

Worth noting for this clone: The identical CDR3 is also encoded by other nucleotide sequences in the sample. The CDR3 DNA reads as TGCGCCAGCAGCCGGGACAGTCAAGAGACCCAGTACTTC. Translation: CASSRDSQETQYF. The J gene is TRBJ2-5, the V gene TRBV5-1; 7 nucleotides align to TRBD1. After removal of 4 bases from V and 2 bases from J, the junction contained 2 bases not matched to a gene. CDR1 is SGHRS and CDR2 is YFSETQ in the germline V gene. The length of the CDR3 is 13 residues.

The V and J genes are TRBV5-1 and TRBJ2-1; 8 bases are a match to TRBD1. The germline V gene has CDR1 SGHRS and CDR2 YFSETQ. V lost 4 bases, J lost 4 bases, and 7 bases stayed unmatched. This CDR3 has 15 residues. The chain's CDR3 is CASSREGQDYNEQFF. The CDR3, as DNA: TGCGCCAGCAGCCGAGAGGGACAGGATTACAATGAGCAGTTCTTC.

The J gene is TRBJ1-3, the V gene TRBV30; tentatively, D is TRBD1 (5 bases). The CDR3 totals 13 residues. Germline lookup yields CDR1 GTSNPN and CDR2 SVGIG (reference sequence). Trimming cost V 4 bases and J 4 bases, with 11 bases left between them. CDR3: CAWIIRGGNTIYF. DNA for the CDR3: TGTGCCTGGATCATACGGGGGGGAAACACCATATATTTT. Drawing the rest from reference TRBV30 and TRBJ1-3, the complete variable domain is SQTIHQWPATLVQPVGSPLSLECTVEGTSNPNLYWYRQAAGRGLQLLFYSVGIGQISSEVPQNLSASRPQDRQFILSSKKLLLSDSGFYLCAWIIRGGNTIYFGEGSWLTVV.

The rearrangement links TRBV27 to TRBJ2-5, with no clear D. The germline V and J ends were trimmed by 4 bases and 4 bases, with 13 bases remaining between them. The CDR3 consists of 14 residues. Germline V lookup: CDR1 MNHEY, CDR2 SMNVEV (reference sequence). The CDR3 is CASSWVSSLETQYF. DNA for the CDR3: TGTGCCAGCAGTTGGGTTTCTAGTCTAGAGACCCAGTACTTC.

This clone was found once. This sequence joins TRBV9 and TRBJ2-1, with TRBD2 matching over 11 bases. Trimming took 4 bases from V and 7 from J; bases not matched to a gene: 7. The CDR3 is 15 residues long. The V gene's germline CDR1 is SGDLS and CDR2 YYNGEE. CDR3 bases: TGTGCCAGCAGCTTAACTAGCGGGAGCTGGAATGAGCAGTTCTTC. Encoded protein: CASSLTSGSWNEQFF.

The CDR3 DNA reads TGTGCCAGCAGCGTAGTTGTTGGTAGCGGAACCTACAATGAGCAGTTCTTC. It is translated as CASSVVVGSGTYNEQFF. This chain connects TRBV9 to TRBJ2-1, with D perhaps matching TRBD2 (6 bases). Germline V gene lookup returns CDR1 SGDLS and CDR2 YYNGEE. The length of the CDR3 is 17 residues. V was trimmed by 0 bases and J by 2 bases, leaving 15 bases between them.

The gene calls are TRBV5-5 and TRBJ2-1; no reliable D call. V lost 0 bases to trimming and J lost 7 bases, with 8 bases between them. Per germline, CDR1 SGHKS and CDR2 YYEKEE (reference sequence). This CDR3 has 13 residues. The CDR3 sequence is CASSLGPGNEQFF. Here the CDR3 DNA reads TGTGCCAGCAGCTTGGGCCCCGGGAATGAGCAGTTCTTC.

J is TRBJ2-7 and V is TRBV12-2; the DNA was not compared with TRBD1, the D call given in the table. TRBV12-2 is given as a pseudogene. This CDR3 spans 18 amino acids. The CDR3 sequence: CASRLFTGGQGSLYEQYF. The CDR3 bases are TGTGCAAGTCGCTTATTCACAGGGGGCCAAGGTTCTCTCTACGAGCAGTACTTC.

This chain's CDR3 is CASSPQVATGNTEAFF. The CDR3, as DNA: TGTGCCAGCAGCCCCCAAGTGGCTACCGGGAACACTGAAGCTTTCTTT. The rearrangement uses TRBV7-2 and TRBJ1-1; D gene unclear. CDR1 and CDR2 from the germline V gene are SGHTA and FQGNSA. The V and J ends lost 5 bases and 1 base respectively, with 17 bases between them. CDR3 length: 16 amino acids.

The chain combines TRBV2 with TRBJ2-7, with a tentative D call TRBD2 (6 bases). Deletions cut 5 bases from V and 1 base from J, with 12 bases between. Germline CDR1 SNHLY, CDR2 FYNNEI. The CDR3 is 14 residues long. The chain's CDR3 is CASSSGTPSYEQYF. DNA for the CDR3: TGTGCCAGCAGTTCCGGGACTCCATCCTACGAGCAGTACTTC.

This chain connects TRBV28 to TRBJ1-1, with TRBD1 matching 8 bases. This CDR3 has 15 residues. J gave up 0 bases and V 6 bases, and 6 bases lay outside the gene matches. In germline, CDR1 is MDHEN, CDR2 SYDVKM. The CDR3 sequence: CASSDRGSMNTEAFF. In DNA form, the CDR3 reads TGTGCCAGCAGCGACAGGGGTTCTATGAACACTGAAGCTTTCTTT.

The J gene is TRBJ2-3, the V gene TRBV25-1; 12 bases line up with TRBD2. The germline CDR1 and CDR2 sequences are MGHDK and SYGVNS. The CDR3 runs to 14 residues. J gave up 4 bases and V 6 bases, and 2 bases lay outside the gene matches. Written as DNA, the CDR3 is TGTGCCAGCAGACTAGCGGGAGGTGCAGATACGCAGTATTTT. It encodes CASRLAGGADTQYF.